This T cell receptor (beta chain) originates from a study of blood T cell repertoires in COVID-19. The overall study: Acute and convalescent COVID-19 specimens originated in the United States, Italy and Spain.

Individuals aged about 18 to 89 years were recruited from some 26 US areas. Those designated as exposed participants met a COVID-19 case within 2 weeks before study entry. Generated by immunoSEQ multiplex PCR, the TCRdb table keeps only in-frame clones and is missing some. This table holds hundreds of thousands of clones, about four fifths found once. The V end lost 7 bases, the J end lost 1 base, and 13 bases lay between the germline ends. The germline CDR1 and CDR2 sequences are WSHSY and SAAADI. The CDR3 covers 14 residues. This clone was detected only a few times. Sequenced input: PBMCs or T cells enriched from blood (not recorded which). This chain connects TRBV10-2 to TRBJ1-1, with D maybe TRBD1 (6 bases). The TCR was taken from a woman between 50 and 59 years old who had been exposed to COVID-19. DNA for the CDR3: TGCGCCAGCATTGGGGCAGGGGCGAACACTGAAGCTTTCTTT. Translated, it gives CASIGAGANTEAFF.